This entry concerns a single T cell receptor (beta chain). What it binds is unknown. The germline V and J ends were trimmed by 0 bases and 2 bases, with 10 bases remaining between them. Looked up from germline, CDR1 is MNHEY and CDR2 is SVGAGI. This CDR3 is 15 amino acids long. Measured with immunoSEQ multiplex PCR; TCRdb has only the in-frame clones, and not every one. This sample carries approximately 81,000 clones, 80% to 90% of them seen once, and the ten largest clones take approximately 1.3%. The sample is drawn from a study of T cell responses to AZD1222 COVID-19 vaccine. Study-wide findings and caveats: Nearly half of spike-specific TCRs reportedly target unmutated variant regions. Baseline antibody screening turned up just six seropositive AZD1222 recipients. Clonal diversity may have been underestimated in mostly white British donors.

The J gene is TRBJ1-2, the V gene TRBV6-5; D gene ambiguous. The sequence derives from an adult who received the AZD1222 COVID-19 vaccine. The source material was peripheral blood, sampled 28 days after the second AZD1222 dose. The CDR3 DNA follows: TGTGCCAGCAGTTACTCTGCGGGGTTGAACTATGGCTACACCTTC. It codes for CASSYSAGLNYGYTF.